The 19 T cell receptor beta chains given below trace back to one sample, sequenced in a study of cytomegalovirus exposure and HLA in healthy donors. 13 Jbeta primers and 60 Vbeta primers were used for the PCR. Generated by immunoSEQ multiplex PCR, the TCRdb table keeps only in-frame clones and is missing some. Of over 95,000 clones listed, 60% to 80% were seen once; the top ten hold 7.5% to 9%. Sequencing was done on a sample of PBMCs. These receptors were collected from a female donor in good health and CMV-seronegative.

V is TRBV5-1 and J is TRBJ2-7; D may be TRBD2 (6 bases). Trimming shortened V by 0 bases and J by 6 bases, and 13 bases separated the two germline ends. Per the germline V gene, CDR1 is SGHRS and CDR2 is YFSETQ. CDR3 size: 14 residues. The CDR3 bases are TGCGCCAGCAGCTTGGGTTCGGGGGAAGGCGAGCAGTACTTC. This sequence encodes CASSLGSGEGEQYF.

The genes are TRBV12-5 and TRBJ2-3; 8 nucleotides align to TRBD1. Per germline, CDR1 LGHNT and CDR2 FRNRAP. The CDR3 consists of 13 residues. J lost 4 bases, V lost 6 bases, and 3 bases had no gene match. CDR3 protein: CASGEDRADTQYF. In DNA, the CDR3 is TGTGCTAGTGGCGAGGACAGGGCAGATACGCAGTATTTT.

The V and J genes are TRBV27 and TRBJ2-2, with no clear D. Germline values: CDR1 MNHEY, CDR2 SMNVEV (reference sequence). The CDR3 has 14 amino acids. V was cut by 5 bases and J by 7 bases, with 14 bases left in between. The CDR3 sequence: CASSRGPNGGELFF. The CDR3, as DNA: TGTGCCAGCAGTAGAGGCCCGAACGGCGGGGAGCTGTTTTTT.

This chain uses TRBV10-1 with TRBJ2-7, with TRBD1 matching 8 bases. V gave up 3 bases and J gave up 6 bases; unmatched junction bases: 13. This CDR3 spans 16 amino acids. From germline, CDR1 is WNHNN and CDR2 SYGVQD (reference sequence). The DNA for the CDR3 is TGCGCCAGCAGTGAATCAATGACAGGGGTCAGAGGCGAGCAGTACTTC. Translation: CASSESMTGVRGEQYF.

J is TRBJ2-7 and V is TRBV29-1; 8 bases are a match to TRBD1. The CDR3 totals 14 residues. Germline V lookup: CDR1 SQVTM, CDR2 ANQGSEA. J was trimmed by 0 bases and V by 7 bases; bases with no gene match: 8. The CDR3 DNA reads as TGCAGCGCGGCAGGACAGGGAAGCTCCTACGAGCAGTACTTC. Translated: CSAAGQGSSYEQYF.

This clone has more than one count but fewer than ten. The rearrangement links TRBV5-8 to TRBJ2-4, with 9 nucleotides matching TRBD1. Germline assignment: CDR1 SGHTS and CDR2 YDEGEE. The CDR3 contains 16 residues. V shed 4 bases, J shed 0 bases, and the junction held 5 bases outside the gene matches. The CDR3 here is CASSPGQGLAKNIQYF. The CDR3, as DNA: TGTGCCAGCAGCCCGGGACAGGGTCTAGCCAAAAACATTCAGTACTTC.

Only one count was recorded for this clone. V is TRBV28 and J is TRBJ2-5, with TRBD2 identical over 7 bases. The V gene's germline CDR1 is MDHEN and CDR2 SYDVKM. The V and J ends lost 5 bases and 2 bases, in that order; junction bases with no gene match: 8. CDR3 size: 15 residues. The CDR3 DNA is TGTGCCAGCAGTAATATAGCGGGCCGACAAGAGACCCAGTACTTC. Its translation: CASSNIAGRQETQYF.

This chain connects TRBV7-2 to TRBJ2-4; TRBD1 is a possible D gene (6 bases). The germline V and J ends were trimmed by 5 bases and 6 bases, with 8 bases remaining between them. The CDR3 runs to 12 residues. Germline CDR1 SGHTA, CDR2 FQGNSA. The CDR3 loop reads CASSQDRNIQYF. The CDR3 bases are TGTGCCAGCAGCCAGGACAGAAACATTCAGTACTTC. Full variable domain (outside the CDR3, taken from reference TRBV7-2 and TRBJ2-4): GAGVSQSPSNKVTEKGKDVELRCDPISGHTALYWYRQSLGQGLEFLIYFQGNSAPDKSGLPSDRFSAERTGGSVSTLTIQRTQQEDSAVYLCASSQDRNIQYFGAGTRLSVL.

The chain combines TRBV18 with TRBJ2-6; 7 bases are shared with TRBD2. The CDR3 extends over 18 amino acids. V was pared by 3 bases and J by 2 bases, with 10 bases of the junction left unmatched. CDR1 and CDR2 from the germline V gene are KGHSH and LQKENI. CDR3 sequence reads: CASSPPGRGSAGANVLTF. The CDR3 DNA reads TGTGCCAGCTCACCTCCAGGGCGGGGGAGCGCTGGGGCCAACGTCCTGACTTTC.

The genes are TRBV28 and TRBJ1-1; D possibly corresponds to TRBD1 (5 bases). The V end lost 3 bases, the J end lost 3 bases, and 11 bases lay between the germline ends. Germline V gives CDR1 MDHEN, CDR2 SYDVKM. The CDR3 extends over 14 amino acids. The CDR3 coding sequence is TGTGCCAGCAGTTTGAGCGGGGGGGACACTGAAGCTTTCTTT. It translates to CASSLSGGDTEAFF. Variable domain in full (rest from reference TRBV28 and TRBJ1-1): DVKVTQSSRYLVKRTGEKVFLECVQDMDHENMFWYRQDPGLGLRLIYFSYDVKMKEKGDIPEGYSVSREKKERFSLILESASTNQTSMYLCASSLSGGDTEAFFGQGTRLTVV.

The chain has TRBV6-5 and TRBJ1-2, with 7 nucleotides matching TRBD1. The CDR3 runs 14 residues. Germline lookup yields CDR1 MNHEY and CDR2 SVGAGI. V lost 6 bases and J lost 4; bases outside the gene matches: 8. CDR3 coding DNA: TGTGCCAGCAGAACGACAGGGAAATTCTATGGCTACACCTTC. Its translation is CASRTTGKFYGYTF.

The sample holds a few counts of this clone. The chain employs TRBV7-9 and TRBJ1-6; 9 nucleotides match TRBD1. CDR3 length: 17 residues. Germline-derived CDR1 and CDR2 are SEHNR and FQNEAQ (reference sequence). After removal of 2 bases from V and 5 bases from J, the junction contained 7 bases not matched to a gene. This CDR3 is CASSLSLGQGNNSPLHF. DNA for the CDR3: TGTGCCAGCAGCTTAAGCCTCGGACAGGGGAATAATTCACCCCTCCACTTT.

As to this clone: At one of its ends the junction is not consistent with the germline gene, which may arise from a read error. The chain joins TRBV11-3 to TRBJ2-1; TRBD2 agrees at 14 bases. Per the germline V gene, CDR1 is SGHNT and CDR2 is YENEEA. This CDR3 contains 12 residues. This CDR3 is CASSPTSGGAVF. CDR3 nucleotide sequence: TGTGCCAGCAGCCCGACTAGCGGGGGGGCAGTCTTC.

CDR3 protein: CASSLAQNYEQYF. The CDR3 nucleotides read TGTGCCAGCAGCTTGGCCCAGAACTACGAGCAGTACTTC. This rearrangement joins TRBV5-4 to TRBJ2-7; no firm D call. V was pared by 0 bases and J by 3 bases, with 7 bases between. This CDR3 spans 13 amino acids. The germline gives CDR1 SGHNT, CDR2 YYREEE (reference sequence).

Written as DNA, the CDR3 is TGTGCCAGCAGCCCCTCCCGGACCGGGGGGTACAATGAGCAGTTCTTC. It codes for CASSPSRTGGYNEQFF. V and J are TRBV4-2 and TRBJ2-1, with 7 bases fitting TRBD2. With 4 bases clipped from V and 4 bases from J, the junction kept 10 bases outside the gene matches. CDR3 length: 16 amino acids. Germline V gene lookup returns CDR1 LGHNA and CDR2 YNFKEQ.

V is TRBV19 and J is TRBJ1-1, with D tentatively TRBD1 (6 bases). The length of the CDR3 is 12 residues. Deletions cut 8 bases from V and 0 bases from J, with 7 bases between. Germline V lookup: CDR1 LNHDA, CDR2 SQIVND (reference sequence). The CDR3 sequence: CASGGLNTEAFF. DNA for the CDR3: TGTGCCAGTGGGGGCTTGAACACTGAAGCTTTCTTT.

The chain uses TRBV29-1 and TRBJ1-1; 11 bases agree with TRBD1. This CDR3 spans 12 amino acids. The J segment lost 10 bases and the V segment lost 6 bases, leaving 7 bases of the junction unmatched. Germline CDR1 SQVTM, CDR2 ANQGSEA. The CDR3 region is CSVAGTGGGAFF. The CDR3 region has the DNA TGCAGCGTGGCCGGGACAGGGGGGGGAGCTTTCTTT.

For the CDR3, the DNA is TGTGCCAGCAGCCCACCCGGGACAGGGGGCTGGAATGATCAGCCCCAGCATTTT. Translated, it gives CASSPPGTGGWNDQPQHF. The rearrangement links TRBV2 to TRBJ1-5; 12 bases are a match to TRBD1. The CDR3 has 18 residues. The V segment lost 6 bases and the J segment 5 bases; nucleotides outside the gene matches: 14. CDR1 is SNHLY, CDR2 FYNNEI, per germline.

The rearrangement joins TRBV6-5 to TRBJ2-5; 13 nucleotides match TRBD2. After removal of 4 bases from V and 5 bases from J, the junction contained 7 bases not matched to a gene. CDR3 length: 16 residues. Germline V lookup: CDR1 MNHEY, CDR2 SVGAGI. CDR3 sequence (DNA): TGTGCCAGCAGTTCTCCCGGGACTAGCGGGGAGGAGACCCAGTACTTC. As protein: CASSSPGTSGEETQYF.